This TCR beta chain comes out of a study of blood T cell dynamics during melanoma immunotherapy. Per germline, CDR1 SEHNR and CDR2 FQNEAQ (reference sequence). The ends were cut back, 5 bases at V and 8 bases at J, with 13 bases in the middle. The CDR3 loop spans 13 amino acids. The assay was immunoSEQ multiplex PCR, and TCRdb's table has in-frame clones only and misses some. The sample includes some 13,000 clones, 92% of them seen just once. Study results and caveats: Whether repertoire-driving clones were melanoma-specific could not be determined.

Time point given: pre-treatment baseline. Patients had no prior systemic cancer treatment, immunosuppressants or other active cancers. About this clone itself: Its specificity is unknown.

The sequence derives from a human donor with melanoma. V and J are TRBV7-9 and TRBJ2-1; D not resolved. The sequencing here drew on effector memory CD8+ T cells from blood, taken from a patient treated with checkpoint blockade. CDR3 amino acids: CASSPGSLDEQFF. CDR3 nucleotide sequence: TGTGCCAGCAGCCCGGGTTCGTTGGATGAGCAGTTCTTC.